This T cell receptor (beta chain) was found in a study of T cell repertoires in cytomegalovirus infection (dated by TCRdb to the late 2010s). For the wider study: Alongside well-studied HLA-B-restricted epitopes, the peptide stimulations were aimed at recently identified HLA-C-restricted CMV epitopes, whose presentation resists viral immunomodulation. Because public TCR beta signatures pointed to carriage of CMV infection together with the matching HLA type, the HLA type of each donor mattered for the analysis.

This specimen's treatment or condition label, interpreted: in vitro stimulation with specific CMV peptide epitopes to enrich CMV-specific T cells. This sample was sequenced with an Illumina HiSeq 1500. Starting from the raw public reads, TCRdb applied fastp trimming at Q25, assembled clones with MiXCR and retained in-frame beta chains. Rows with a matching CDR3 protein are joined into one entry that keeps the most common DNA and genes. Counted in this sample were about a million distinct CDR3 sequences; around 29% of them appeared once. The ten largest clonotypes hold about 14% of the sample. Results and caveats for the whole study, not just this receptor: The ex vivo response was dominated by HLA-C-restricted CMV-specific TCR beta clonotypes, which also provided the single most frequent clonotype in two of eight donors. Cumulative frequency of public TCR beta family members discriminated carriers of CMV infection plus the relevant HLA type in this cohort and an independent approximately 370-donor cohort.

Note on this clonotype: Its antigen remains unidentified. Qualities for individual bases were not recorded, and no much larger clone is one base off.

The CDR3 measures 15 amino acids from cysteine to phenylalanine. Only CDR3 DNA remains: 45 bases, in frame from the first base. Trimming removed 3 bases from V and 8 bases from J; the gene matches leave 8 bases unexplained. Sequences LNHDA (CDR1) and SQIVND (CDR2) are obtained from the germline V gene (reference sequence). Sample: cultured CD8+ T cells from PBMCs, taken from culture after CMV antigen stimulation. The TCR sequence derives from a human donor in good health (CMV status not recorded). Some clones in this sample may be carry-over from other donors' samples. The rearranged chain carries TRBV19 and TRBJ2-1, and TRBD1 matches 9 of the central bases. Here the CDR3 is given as CASSIRDRALDEQFF. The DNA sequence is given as TGTGCCAGTAGTATCCGGGACAGGGCTTTGGATGAGCAGTTCTTC.